The source of this T cell receptor beta chain is a study of beta chain features in type 1 diabetes. This clone was found a few times. CDR1 SQVTM and CDR2 ANQGSEA come from the germline V gene. The CDR3 is 11 residues long. The isolated RNA, all of it, was reverse transcribed, so expressed TCRB transcripts were what got sequenced. TCRdb keeps only in-frame clones here, not all; method: immunoSEQ multiplex PCR. The sample lists 450,000 or so clones; about an eighth were seen once. Sorted populations all had greater than 95% purity. The V call is TRBV29-1, the J call TRBJ2-5, with D possibly TRBD2 on 6 matching bases. The J call is in doubt because the DNA end fits TRBJ2-7 better. Specimen: naive CD4+ T cells from blood. This receptor was obtained from a young woman in good health. CDR3: CSVLRGYEQYF. CDR3 in DNA: TGCAGCGTTCTCCGGGGGTACGAGCAGTACTTC.